This TCR beta chain is drawn from a study of blood T cell repertoires in COVID-19. Study-wide context: Material from acute and convalescent COVID-19 was sourced from the United States, Italy and Spain. PBMCs, B-cell-depleted T cells, or T cells provided the cDNA or gDNA that made up the material.

Generated by immunoSEQ multiplex PCR, the TCRdb table keeps only in-frame clones and is missing some. Among more than 200,000 clones listed, about 80% were seen once. Trimming left V 0 bases short and J 6 bases short, with 6 bases between. Per the germline V gene, CDR1 is MNHNS and CDR2 is SASEGT. The CDR3 sequence is 12 residues long. The TCR sequence derives from an elderly man with acute or convalescent COVID-19. The genes are TRBV6-1 and TRBJ2-7; no clear D. The sample was peripheral blood. CDR3 nucleotide sequence: TGTGCCAGCAGTGAAGCGCGAAGCGAGCAGTACTTC. This gives the protein CASSEARSEQYF.